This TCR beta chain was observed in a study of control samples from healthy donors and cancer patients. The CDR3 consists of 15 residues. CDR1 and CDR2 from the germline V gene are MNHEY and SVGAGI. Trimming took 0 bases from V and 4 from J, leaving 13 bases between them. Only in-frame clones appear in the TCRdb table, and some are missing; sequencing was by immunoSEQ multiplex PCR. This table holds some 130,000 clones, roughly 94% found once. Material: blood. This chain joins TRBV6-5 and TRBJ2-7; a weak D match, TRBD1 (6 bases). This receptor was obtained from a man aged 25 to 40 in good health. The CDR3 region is CASSYSIRGWYEQYF. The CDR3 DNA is TGTGCCAGCAGTTACTCGATCAGGGGATGGTACGAGCAGTACTTC.